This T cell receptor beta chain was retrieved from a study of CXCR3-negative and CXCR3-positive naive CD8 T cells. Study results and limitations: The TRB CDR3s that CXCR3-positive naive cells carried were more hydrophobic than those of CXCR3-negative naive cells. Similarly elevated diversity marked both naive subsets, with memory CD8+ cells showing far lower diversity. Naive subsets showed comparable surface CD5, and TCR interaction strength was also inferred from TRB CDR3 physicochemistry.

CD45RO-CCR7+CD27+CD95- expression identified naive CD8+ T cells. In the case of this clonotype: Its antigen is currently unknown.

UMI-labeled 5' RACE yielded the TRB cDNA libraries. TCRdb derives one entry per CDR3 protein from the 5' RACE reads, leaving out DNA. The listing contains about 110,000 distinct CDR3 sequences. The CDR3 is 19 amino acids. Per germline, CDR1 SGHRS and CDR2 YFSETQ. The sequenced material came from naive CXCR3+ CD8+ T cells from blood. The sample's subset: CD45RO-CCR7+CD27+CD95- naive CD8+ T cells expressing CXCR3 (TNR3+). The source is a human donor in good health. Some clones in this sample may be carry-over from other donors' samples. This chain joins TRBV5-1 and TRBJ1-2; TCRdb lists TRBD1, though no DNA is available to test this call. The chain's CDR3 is CASSLVPHDRGVPEIGYTF.